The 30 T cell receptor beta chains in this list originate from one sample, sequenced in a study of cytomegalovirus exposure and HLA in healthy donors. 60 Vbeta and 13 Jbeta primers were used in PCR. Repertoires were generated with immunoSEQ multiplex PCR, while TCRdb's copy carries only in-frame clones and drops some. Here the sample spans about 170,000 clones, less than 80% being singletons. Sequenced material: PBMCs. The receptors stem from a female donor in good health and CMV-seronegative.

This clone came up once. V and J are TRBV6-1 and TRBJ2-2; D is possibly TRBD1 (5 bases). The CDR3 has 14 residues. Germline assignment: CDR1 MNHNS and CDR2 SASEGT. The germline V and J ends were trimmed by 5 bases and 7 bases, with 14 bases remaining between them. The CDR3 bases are TGTGCCAGCAGTTCCAGGGATTTCGGCGGGGAGCTGTTTTTT. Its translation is CASSSRDFGGELFF.

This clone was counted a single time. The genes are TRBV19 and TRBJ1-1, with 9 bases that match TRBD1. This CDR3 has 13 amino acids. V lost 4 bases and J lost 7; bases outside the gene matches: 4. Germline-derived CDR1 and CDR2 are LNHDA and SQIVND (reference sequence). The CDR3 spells CASSTQGALEAFF. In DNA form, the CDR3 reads TGTGCCAGTAGTACACAGGGGGCACTTGAAGCTTTCTTT.

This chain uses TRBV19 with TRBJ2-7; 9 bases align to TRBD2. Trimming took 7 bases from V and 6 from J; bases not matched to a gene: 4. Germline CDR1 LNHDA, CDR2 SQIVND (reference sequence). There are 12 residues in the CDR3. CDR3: CASTGGRGEQYF. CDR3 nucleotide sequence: TGTGCCAGTACGGGCGGGAGGGGCGAGCAGTACTTC.

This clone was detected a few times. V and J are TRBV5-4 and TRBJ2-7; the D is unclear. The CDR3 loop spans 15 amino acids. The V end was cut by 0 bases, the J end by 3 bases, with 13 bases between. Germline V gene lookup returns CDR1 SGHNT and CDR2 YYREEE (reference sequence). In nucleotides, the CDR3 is TGTGCCAGCAGCTTGGCCGGCGGTGTAATCTACGAGCAGTACTTC. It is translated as CASSLAGGVIYEQYF. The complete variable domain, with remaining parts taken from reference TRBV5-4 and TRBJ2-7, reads ETGVTQSPTHLIKTRGQQVTLRCSSQSGHNTVSWYQQALGQGPQFIFQYYREEENGRGNFPPRFSGLQFPNYSSELNVNALELDDSALYLCASSLAGGVIYEQYFGPGTRLTVT.

The CDR3: CASSLKGGGVADTQYF. CDR3 DNA sequence: TGTGCCAGCAGCTTAAAAGGAGGCGGGGTGGCAGATACGCAGTATTTT. V and J are TRBV7-2 and TRBJ2-3, with a tentative D call TRBD2 (6 bases). V was cut by 2 bases and J by 4 bases, with 16 bases left in between. This CDR3 region has 16 residues. Germline CDR1 reads SGHTA; CDR2 reads FQGNSA.

CDR3 amino acids: CASSIAVYNEQFF. The CDR3 DNA is TGTGCCAGTAGTATAGCGGTGTACAATGAGCAGTTCTTC. The chain carries TRBV19 and TRBJ2-1; D unclear. Germline loops: CDR1 LNHDA, CDR2 SQIVND (reference sequence). Trimming stripped 1 base from V and 4 bases from J, with 5 bases between. The CDR3 is 13 amino acids.

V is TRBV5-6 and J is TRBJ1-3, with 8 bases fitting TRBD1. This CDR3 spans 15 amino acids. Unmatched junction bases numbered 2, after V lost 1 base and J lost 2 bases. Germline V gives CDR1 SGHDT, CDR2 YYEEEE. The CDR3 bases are TGTGCCAGCAGCTTGCCGACAGGGGCTGGAAACACCATATATTTT. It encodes CASSLPTGAGNTIYF.

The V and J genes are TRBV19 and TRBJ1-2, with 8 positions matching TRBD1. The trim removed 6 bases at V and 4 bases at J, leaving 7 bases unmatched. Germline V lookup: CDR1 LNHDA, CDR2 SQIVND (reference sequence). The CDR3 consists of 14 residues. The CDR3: CASRPPDRAYGYTF. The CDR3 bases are TGTGCCAGTAGACCCCCGGACAGGGCCTATGGCTACACCTTC. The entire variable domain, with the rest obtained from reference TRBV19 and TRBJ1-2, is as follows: DGGITQSPKYLFRKEGQNVTLSCEQNLNHDAMYWYRQDPGQGLRLIYYSQIVNDFQKGDIAEGYSVSREKKESFPLTVTSAQKNPTAFYLCASRPPDRAYGYTFGSGTRLTVV.

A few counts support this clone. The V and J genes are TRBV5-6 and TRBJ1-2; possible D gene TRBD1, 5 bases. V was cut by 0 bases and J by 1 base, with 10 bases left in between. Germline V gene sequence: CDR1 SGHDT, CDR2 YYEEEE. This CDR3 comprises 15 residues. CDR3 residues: CASSLGGDFNYGYTF. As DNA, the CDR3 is TGTGCCAGCAGCTTGGGGGGGGACTTTAACTATGGCTACACCTTC. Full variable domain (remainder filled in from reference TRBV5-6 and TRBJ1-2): DAGVTQSPTHLIKTRGQQVTLRCSPKSGHDTVSWYQQALGQGPQFIFQYYEEEERQRGNFPDRFSGHQFPNYSSELNVNALLLGDSALYLCASSLGGDFNYGYTFGSGTRLTVV.

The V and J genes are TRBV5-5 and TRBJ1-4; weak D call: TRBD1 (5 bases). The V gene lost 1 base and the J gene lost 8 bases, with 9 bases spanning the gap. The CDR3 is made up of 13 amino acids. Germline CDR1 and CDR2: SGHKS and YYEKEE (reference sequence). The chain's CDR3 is CASSLQGGEKLFF. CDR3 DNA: TGTGCCAGCAGCTTGCAGGGAGGGGAAAAACTGTTTTTT. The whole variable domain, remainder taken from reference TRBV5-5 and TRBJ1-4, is DAGVTQSPTHLIKTRGQQVTLRCSPISGHKSVSWYQQVLGQGPQFIFQYYEKEERGRGNFPDRFSARQFPNYSSELNVNALLLGDSALYLCASSLQGGEKLFFGSGTQLSVL.

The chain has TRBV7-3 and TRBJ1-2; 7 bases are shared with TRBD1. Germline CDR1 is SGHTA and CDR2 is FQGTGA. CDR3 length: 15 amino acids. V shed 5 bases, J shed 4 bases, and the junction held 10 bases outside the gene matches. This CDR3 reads CASSRRQGGTYGYTF. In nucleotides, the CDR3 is TGTGCCAGCAGCCGAAGACAGGGAGGTACCTATGGCTACACCTTC. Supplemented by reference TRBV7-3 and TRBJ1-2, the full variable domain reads GAGVSQTPSNKVTEKGKYVELRCDPISGHTALYWYRQSLGQGPEFLIYFQGTGAADDSGLPNDRFFAVRPEGSVSTLKIQRTERGDSAVYLCASSRRQGGTYGYTFGSGTRLTVV.

The CDR3 protein is CASSHRTGGILTGELFF. CDR3 DNA: TGTGCCAGCAGCCATAGGACTGGAGGGATACTAACCGGGGAGCTGTTTTTT. The chain uses TRBV7-6 and TRBJ2-2, with D perhaps matching TRBD2 (6 bases). The CDR3 extends over 17 amino acids. Germline V gene lookup returns CDR1 SGHVS and CDR2 FNYEAQ. V was shortened by 5 bases and J by 5 bases, with 21 bases between the two germline ends.

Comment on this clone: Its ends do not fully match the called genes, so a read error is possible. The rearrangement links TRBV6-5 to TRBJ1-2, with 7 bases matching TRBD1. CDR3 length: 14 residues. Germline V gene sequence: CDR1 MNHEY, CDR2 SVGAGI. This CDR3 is CVSRDSTPGQGYTF. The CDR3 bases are TGTGTCAGCAGGGACTCAACCCCGGGACAGGGCTACACCTTC.

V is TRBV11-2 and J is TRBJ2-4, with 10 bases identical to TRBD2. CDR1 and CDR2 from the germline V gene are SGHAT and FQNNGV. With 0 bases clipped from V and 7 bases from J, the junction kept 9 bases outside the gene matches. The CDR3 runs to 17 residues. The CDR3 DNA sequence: TGTGCCAGCAGCTTAGAGAGGAGCGGGGGGGCTCGGAACATTCAGTACTTC. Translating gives CASSLERSGGARNIQYF. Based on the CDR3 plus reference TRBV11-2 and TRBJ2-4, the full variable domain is EAGVAQSPRYKIIEKRQSVAFWCNPISGHATLYWYQQILGQGPKLLIQFQNNGVVDDSQLPKDRFSAERLKGVDSTLKIQPAKLEDSAVYLCASSLERSGGARNIQYFGAGTRLSVL.

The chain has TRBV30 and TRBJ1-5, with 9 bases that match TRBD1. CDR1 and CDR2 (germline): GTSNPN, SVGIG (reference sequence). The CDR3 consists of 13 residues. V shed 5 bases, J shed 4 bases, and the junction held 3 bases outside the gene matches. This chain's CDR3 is CAWGTGFNQPQHF. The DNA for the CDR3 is TGTGCCTGGGGGACAGGGTTTAATCAGCCCCAGCATTTT.

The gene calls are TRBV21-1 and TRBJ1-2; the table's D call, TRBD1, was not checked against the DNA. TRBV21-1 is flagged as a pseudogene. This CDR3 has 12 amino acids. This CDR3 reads CASRRQRTLYTF. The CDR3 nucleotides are TGTGCCAGCAGAAGACAGAGGACACTTTACACCTTC.

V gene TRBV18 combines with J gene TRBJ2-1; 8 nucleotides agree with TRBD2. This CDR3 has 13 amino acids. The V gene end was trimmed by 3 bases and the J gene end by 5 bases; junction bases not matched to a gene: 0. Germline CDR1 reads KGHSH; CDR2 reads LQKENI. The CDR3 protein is CASSPGLDNEQFF. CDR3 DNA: TGTGCCAGCTCACCGGGACTAGACAATGAGCAGTTCTTC.

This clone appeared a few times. The CDR3 DNA reads as TGTGCCAGCAGTTACTCCGGCAGGATCTACGAGCAGTACTTC. Amino acids: CASSYSGRIYEQYF. The chain employs TRBV6-5 and TRBJ2-7; D remains ambiguous. The germline V and J ends were trimmed by 0 bases and 3 bases, with 9 bases remaining between them. The CDR3 runs 14 residues. Germline V gives CDR1 MNHEY, CDR2 SVGAGI.

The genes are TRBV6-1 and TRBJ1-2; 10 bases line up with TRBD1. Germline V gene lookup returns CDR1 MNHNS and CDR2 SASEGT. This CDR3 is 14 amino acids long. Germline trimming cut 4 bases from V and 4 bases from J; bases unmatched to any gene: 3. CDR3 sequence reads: CASSGQGASYGYTF. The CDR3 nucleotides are TGTGCCAGCAGTGGACAGGGGGCGAGCTATGGCTACACCTTC.

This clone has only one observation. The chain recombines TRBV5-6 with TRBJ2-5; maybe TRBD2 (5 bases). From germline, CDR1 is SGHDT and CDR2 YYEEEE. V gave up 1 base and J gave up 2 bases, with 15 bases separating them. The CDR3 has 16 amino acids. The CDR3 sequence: CASSLFFGGSQETQYF. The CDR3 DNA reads TGTGCCAGCAGCTTGTTTTTCGGAGGCTCACAAGAGACCCAGTACTTC.

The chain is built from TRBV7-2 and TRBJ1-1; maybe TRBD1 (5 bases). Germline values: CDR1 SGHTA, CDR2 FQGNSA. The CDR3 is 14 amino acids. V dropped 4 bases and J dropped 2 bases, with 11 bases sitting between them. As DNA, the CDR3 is TGTGCCAGCAGCTATGAGACAGAAAACACTGAAGCTTTCTTT. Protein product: CASSYETENTEAFF. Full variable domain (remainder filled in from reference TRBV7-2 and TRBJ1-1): GAGVSQSPSNKVTEKGKDVELRCDPISGHTALYWYRQSLGQGLEFLIYFQGNSAPDKSGLPSDRFSAERTGGSVSTLTIQRTQQEDSAVYLCASSYETENTEAFFGQGTRLTVV.

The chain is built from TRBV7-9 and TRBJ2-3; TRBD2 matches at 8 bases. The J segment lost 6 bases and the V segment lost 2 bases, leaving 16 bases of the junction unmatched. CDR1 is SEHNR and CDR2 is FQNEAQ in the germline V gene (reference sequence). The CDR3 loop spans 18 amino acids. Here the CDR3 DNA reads TGTGCCAGCAGCTTAATGGCTAGCGGGCCGTCTCGGAGGGATACGCAGTATTTT. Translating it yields CASSLMASGPSRRDTQYF.

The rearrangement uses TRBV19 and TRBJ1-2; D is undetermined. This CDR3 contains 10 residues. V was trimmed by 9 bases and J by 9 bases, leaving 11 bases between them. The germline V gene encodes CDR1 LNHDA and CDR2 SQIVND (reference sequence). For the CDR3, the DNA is TGTGCCAGCAAATTTGAGTGCTACACCTTC. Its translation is CASKFECYTF.

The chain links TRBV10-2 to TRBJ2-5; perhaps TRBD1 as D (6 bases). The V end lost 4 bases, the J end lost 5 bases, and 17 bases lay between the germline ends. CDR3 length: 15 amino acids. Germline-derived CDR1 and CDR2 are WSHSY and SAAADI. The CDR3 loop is CASSGEGGSWETQYF. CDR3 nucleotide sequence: TGCGCCAGCAGTGGGGAAGGGGGTAGTTGGGAGACCCAGTACTTC.

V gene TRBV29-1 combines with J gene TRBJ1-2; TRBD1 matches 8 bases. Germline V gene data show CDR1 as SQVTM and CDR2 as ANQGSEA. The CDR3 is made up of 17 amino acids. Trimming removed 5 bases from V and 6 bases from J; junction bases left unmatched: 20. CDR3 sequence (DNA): TGCAGCGTTCTGGATTCAAGGAGGACAGGGTTAGAAGATGGCTACACCTTC. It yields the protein CSVLDSRRTGLEDGYTF.

The DNA for the CDR3 is TGTGCCAGCTCACCATCGAATCAGGGAAGTTCACCCCTCCACTTT. Translation: CASSPSNQGSSPLHF. The rearrangement uses TRBV18 and TRBJ1-6; perhaps TRBD1 as D (5 bases). The CDR3 is made up of 15 amino acids. V gave up 2 bases and J gave up 9 bases, with 14 bases separating them. The germline V gene encodes CDR1 KGHSH and CDR2 LQKENI.

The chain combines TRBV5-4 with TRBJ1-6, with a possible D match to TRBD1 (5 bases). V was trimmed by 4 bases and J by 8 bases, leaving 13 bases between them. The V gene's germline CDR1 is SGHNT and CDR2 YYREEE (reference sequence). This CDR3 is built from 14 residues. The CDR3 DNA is TGTGCCAGCAGCGAGGACATGACCCATTCACCCCTCCACTTT. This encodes CASSEDMTHSPLHF. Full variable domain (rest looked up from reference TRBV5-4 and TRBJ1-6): ETGVTQSPTHLIKTRGQQVTLRCSSQSGHNTVSWYQQALGQGPQFIFQYYREEENGRGNFPPRFSGLQFPNYSSELNVNALELDDSALYLCASSEDMTHSPLHFGNGTRLTVT.

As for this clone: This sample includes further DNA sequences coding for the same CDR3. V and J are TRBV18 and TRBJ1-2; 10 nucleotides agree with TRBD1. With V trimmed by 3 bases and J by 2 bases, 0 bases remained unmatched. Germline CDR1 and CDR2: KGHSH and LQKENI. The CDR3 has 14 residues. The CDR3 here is CASSPGQGNYGYTF. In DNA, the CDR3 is TGTGCCAGCTCACCGGGACAGGGGAACTATGGCTACACCTTC. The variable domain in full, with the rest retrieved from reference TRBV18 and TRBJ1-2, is NAGVMQNPRHLVRRRGQEARLRCSPMKGHSHVYWYRQLPEEGLKFMVYLQKENIIDESGMPKERFSAEFPKEGPSILRIQQVVRGDSAAYFCASSPGQGNYGYTFGSGTRLTVV.

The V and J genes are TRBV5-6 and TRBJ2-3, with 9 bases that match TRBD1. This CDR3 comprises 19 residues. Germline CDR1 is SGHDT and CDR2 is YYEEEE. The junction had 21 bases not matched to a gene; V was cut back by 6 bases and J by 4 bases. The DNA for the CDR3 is TGTGCCAGCAAGGGCGGCGTGGGGACAGGGAGTTGGAAGGCAGATACGCAGTATTTT. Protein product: CASKGGVGTGSWKADTQYF.

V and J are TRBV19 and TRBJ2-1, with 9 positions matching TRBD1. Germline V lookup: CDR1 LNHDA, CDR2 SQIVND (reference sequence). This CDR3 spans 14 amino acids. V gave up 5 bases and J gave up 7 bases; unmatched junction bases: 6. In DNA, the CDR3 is TGTGCCAGTAGTCCGGGACAGGGTATTAATGAGCAGTTCTTC. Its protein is CASSPGQGINEQFF. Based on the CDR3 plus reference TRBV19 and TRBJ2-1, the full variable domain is DGGITQSPKYLFRKEGQNVTLSCEQNLNHDAMYWYRQDPGQGLRLIYYSQIVNDFQKGDIAEGYSVSREKKESFPLTVTSAQKNPTAFYLCASSPGQGINEQFFGPGTRLTVL.